Listed below are T cell receptor beta chains from one sample, sequenced in a study of Ad26.COV2.S vaccination and SARS-CoV-2 variants. The method was immunoSEQ multiplex PCR; TCRdb's version includes in-frame clones alone and lacks a portion of them. Of 300,000 to 450,000 clones listed, roughly 84% are singletons. The specimen was peripheral blood, collected in a trial of Ad26.COV2.S vaccine versus placebo. All receptors derive from a person between 18 and 65 years old who received the Ad26.COV2.S COVID-19 vaccine or a placebo. The CDR3 runs from the conserved cysteine through the conserved F or W. The D gene is left open where the match is weak. Rows give clone size only sometimes, using once, few, many, or a class for an expanded clone.

j_gene: TRBJ2-5
v_gene: TRBV7-9
abundance: -
d_gene: TRBD1
CDR3aa: CASSFVQGSGETQYF
CDR3nt: TGTGCCAGCAGCTTCGTACAGGGGTCGGGGGAGACCCAGTACTTC

j_gene: TRBJ1-2
v_gene: TRBV6-1
abundance: once
d_gene: -
CDR3aa: CASSETGDYGYTF
CDR3nt: TGTGCCAGCAGTGAAACGGGGGACTATGGCTACACCTTC

j_gene: TRBJ2-7
v_gene: TRBV29-1
abundance: -
d_gene: TRBD2
CDR3aa: CSVLWISGGYEQYF
CDR3nt: TGCAGCGTCCTATGGATTAGCGGGGGCTACGAGCAGTACTTC

j_gene: TRBJ2-7
v_gene: TRBV9
abundance: -
d_gene: -
CDR3aa: CASSPRGGMGEQYF
CDR3nt: TGTGCCAGCAGCCCCCGTGGAGGGATGGGCGAGCAGTACTTC

j_gene: TRBJ1-5
v_gene: TRBV2
abundance: -
d_gene: -
CDR3aa: CASKRDTNQPQHF
CDR3nt: TGTGCCAGCAAACGGGACACCAATCAGCCCCAGCATTTT

j_gene: TRBJ1-4
v_gene: TRBV6-5
abundance: -
d_gene: -
CDR3aa: CASSYSGRVREKLFF
CDR3nt: TGTGCCAGCAGTTACTCGGGCAGGGTCAGAGAAAAACTGTTTTTT

j_gene: TRBJ2-7
v_gene: TRBV15
abundance: few
d_gene: TRBD1
CDR3aa: CATSRDRGREQYF
CDR3nt: TGTGCCACCAGCCGAGACAGGGGCCGCGAGCAGTACTTC

j_gene: TRBJ2-7
v_gene: TRBV5-1
abundance: -
d_gene: TRBD2
CDR3aa: CASSHLSQRGGLYEQYF
CDR3nt: TGCGCCAGCAGCCATCTTTCCCAGCGGGGGGGCCTCTACGAGCAGTACTTC

j_gene: TRBJ1-2
v_gene: TRBV5-1
abundance: -
d_gene: TRBD1
CDR3aa: CASSSGTGDYGYTF
CDR3nt: TGCGCCAGCAGCTCCGGGACAGGAGACTATGGCTACACCTTC

j_gene: TRBJ2-7
v_gene: TRBV9
abundance: -
d_gene: TRBD1
CDR3aa: CASSVTGTVSYEQYF
CDR3nt: TGTGCCAGCAGCGTAACCGGGACAGTCTCCTACGAGCAGTACTTC

j_gene: TRBJ2-5
v_gene: TRBV5-4
abundance: -
d_gene: TRBD2
CDR3aa: CASSLVSLAGAKTQYF
CDR3nt: TGTGCCAGCAGCCTCGTCTCGCTAGCGGGAGCGAAGACCCAGTACTTC

j_gene: TRBJ1-4
v_gene: TRBV5-5
abundance: once
d_gene: TRBD1
CDR3aa: CASSLDGTGDEKLFF
CDR3nt: TGTGCCAGCAGCTTGGATGGGACAGGGGATGAAAAACTGTTTTTT

j_gene: TRBJ1-1
v_gene: TRBV7-9
abundance: -
d_gene: -
CDR3aa: CASSPAGVNTEAFF
CDR3nt: TGTGCCAGCAGCCCGGCAGGGGTGAACACTGAAGCTTTCTTT

j_gene: TRBJ2-7
v_gene: TRBV7-9
abundance: -
d_gene: -
CDR3aa: CASSSSSSYEQYF
CDR3nt: TGTGCCAGCAGCTCCTCGAGCTCCTACGAGCAGTACTTC

j_gene: TRBJ2-3
v_gene: TRBV3-1/TRBV3-2
abundance: -
d_gene: TRBD2
CDR3aa: CASSQLSAGGEDTQYF
CDR3nt: TGTGCCAGCAGCCAACTCTCAGCGGGGGGCGAGGATACGCAGTATTTT

j_gene: TRBJ2-5
v_gene: TRBV7-9
abundance: -
d_gene: -
CDR3aa: CASSLAKGVETQYF
CDR3nt: TGTGCCAGCAGCTTAGCAAAGGGGGTGGAGACCCAGTACTTC

j_gene: TRBJ1-4
v_gene: TRBV25-1
abundance: -
d_gene: TRBD1
CDR3aa: CASRPGQGMLANEKLFF
CDR3nt: TGTGCCTCCCGCCCGGGACAGGGAATGTTGGCTAATGAAAAACTGTTTTTT

j_gene: TRBJ2-7
v_gene: TRBV15
abundance: many
d_gene: -
CDR3aa: CATSMGFDYEQYF
CDR3nt: TGTGCCACCAGCATGGGGTTCGATTACGAGCAGTACTTC

j_gene: TRBJ2-1
v_gene: TRBV5-6
abundance: -
d_gene: TRBD2
CDR3aa: CASSPGLVKNEQFF
CDR3nt: TGTGCCAGCAGTCCCGGACTAGTGAAGAATGAGCAGTTCTTC

j_gene: TRBJ2-3
v_gene: TRBV15
abundance: once
d_gene: -
CDR3aa: CATSRALAPDTQYF
CDR3nt: TGTGCCACCAGCAGAGCCCTAGCCCCAGATACGCAGTATTTT

j_gene: TRBJ2-2
v_gene: TRBV5-1
abundance: -
d_gene: -
CDR3aa: CASSLAGELFF
CDR3nt: TGCGCCAGCAGCTTGGCCGGGGAGCTGTTTTTT

j_gene: TRBJ2-7
v_gene: TRBV28
abundance: -
d_gene: -
CDR3aa: CASSFVLGPMSYEQYF
CDR3nt: TGTGCCAGCAGTTTTGTTCTGGGGCCTATGTCCTACGAGCAGTACTTC

j_gene: TRBJ2-1
v_gene: TRBV4-3
abundance: -
d_gene: TRBD2
CDR3aa: CASSQGAGGALGQFF
CDR3nt: TGCGCCAGCAGCCAAGGAGCGGGAGGCGCCCTGGGGCAGTTCTTC

j_gene: TRBJ2-7
v_gene: TRBV5-5
abundance: -
d_gene: TRBD2
CDR3aa: CASSFGGSVFYEQYF
CDR3nt: TGTGCCAGCAGCTTCGGGGGGAGTGTATTCTACGAGCAGTACTTC

j_gene: TRBJ2-5
v_gene: TRBV7-2
abundance: -
d_gene: TRBD2
CDR3aa: CASSLPRDGGGETQYF
CDR3nt: TGTGCCAGCAGCTTACCCCGGGACGGGGGGGGAGAGACCCAGTACTTC

j_gene: TRBJ2-2
v_gene: TRBV11-2
abundance: -
d_gene: TRBD2
CDR3aa: CASSLFLGGRDHGELFF
CDR3nt: TGTGCCAGCAGCTTATTCCTTGGCGGGAGGGATCACGGGGAGCTGTTTTTT

j_gene: TRBJ2-3
v_gene: TRBV29-1
abundance: -
d_gene: TRBD2
CDR3aa: CSVAHSGFSTDTQYF
CDR3nt: TGCAGCGTTGCGCATAGCGGGTTCAGCACAGATACGCAGTATTTT

j_gene: TRBJ2-1
v_gene: TRBV7-2
abundance: -
d_gene: TRBD2
CDR3aa: CASSSHHLTGLSYNEQFF
CDR3nt: TGTGCCAGCAGCTCCCACCACCTAACGGGACTATCCTACAATGAGCAGTTCTTC

j_gene: TRBJ2-7
v_gene: TRBV5-1
abundance: -
d_gene: TRBD1
CDR3aa: CASGQGPWEEQYF
CDR3nt: TGCGCCAGCGGACAGGGGCCGTGGGAGGAGCAGTACTTC

j_gene: TRBJ1-4
v_gene: TRBV19
abundance: -
d_gene: TRBD1
CDR3aa: CASSTGQAGANEKLFF
CDR3nt: TGTGCCAGCTCTACGGGACAGGCCGGGGCTAATGAAAAACTGTTTTTT

j_gene: TRBJ2-3
v_gene: TRBV28
abundance: once
d_gene: TRBD2
CDR3aa: CASSSRLAGGGDTQYF
CDR3nt: TGTGCCAGCAGTTCCCGGCTAGCGGGAGGAGGAGATACGCAGTATTTT

j_gene: TRBJ1-2
v_gene: TRBV6-5
abundance: -
d_gene: TRBD1
CDR3aa: CASRGQGLGGYTF
CDR3nt: TGTGCCAGCAGGGGACAGGGTTTAGGTGGCTACACCTTC

j_gene: TRBJ1-5
v_gene: TRBV7-8
abundance: -
d_gene: TRBD1
CDR3aa: CASSLLTGVQPQHF
CDR3nt: TGTGCCAGCAGCTTACTCACAGGGGTGCAGCCCCAGCATTTT

j_gene: TRBJ2-7
v_gene: TRBV27
abundance: -
d_gene: -
CDR3aa: CASGVVGGEQYF
CDR3nt: TGTGCCAGCGGGGTAGTAGGGGGCGAGCAGTACTTC

j_gene: TRBJ2-4
v_gene: TRBV10-3
abundance: -
d_gene: -
CDR3aa: CASALGTTKNIQYF
CDR3nt: TGTGCCAGCGCCCTCGGGACGACCAAAAACATTCAGTACTTC

j_gene: TRBJ2-3
v_gene: TRBV14
abundance: -
d_gene: -
CDR3aa: CASSQVGTDTQYF
CDR3nt: TGTGCCAGCAGCCAAGTCGGAACGGATACGCAGTATTTT

j_gene: TRBJ2-7
v_gene: TRBV27
abundance: -
d_gene: -
CDR3aa: CASSHDRTYEQYF
CDR3nt: TGTGCCAGCAGTCATGACAGGACCTACGAGCAGTACTTC

j_gene: TRBJ2-5
v_gene: TRBV2
abundance: -
d_gene: TRBD1
CDR3aa: CASRGDRYQETQYF
CDR3nt: TGTGCCAGCAGAGGGGACAGGTACCAAGAGACCCAGTACTTC

j_gene: TRBJ2-3
v_gene: TRBV12-3/TRBV12-4
abundance: -
d_gene: -
CDR3aa: CASRRAGTDTQYF
CDR3nt: TGTGCCAGCAGAAGGGCTGGCACAGATACGCAGTATTTT

j_gene: TRBJ1-2
v_gene: TRBV2
abundance: -
d_gene: -
CDR3aa: CASSERAGRLHYGYTF
CDR3nt: TGTGCCAGCAGTGAAAGGGCGGGGCGGCTACACTATGGCTACACCTTC

j_gene: TRBJ2-2
v_gene: TRBV18
abundance: -
d_gene: -
CDR3aa: CASSPATPTRRAQDGELFF
CDR3nt: TGTGCCAGCTCACCAGCGACCCCGACAAGACGGGCACAAGACGGGGAGCTGTTTTTT

j_gene: TRBJ2-5
v_gene: TRBV4-3
abundance: -
d_gene: TRBD1
CDR3aa: CASSQGRGQLGGETQYF
CDR3nt: TGCGCCAGCAGCCAAGGTCGGGGACAGCTAGGCGGAGAGACCCAGTACTTC

j_gene: TRBJ2-7
v_gene: TRBV6-5
abundance: few
d_gene: TRBD2
CDR3aa: CASEGLAGRGEQYF
CDR3nt: TGTGCCAGCGAGGGACTAGCGGGACGGGGCGAGCAGTACTTC

j_gene: TRBJ2-4
v_gene: TRBV6-1
abundance: -
d_gene: TRBD1
CDR3aa: CASSEAGDRANIQYF
CDR3nt: TGTGCCAGCAGTGAAGCGGGGGACAGGGCAAACATTCAGTACTTC

j_gene: TRBJ2-5
v_gene: TRBV6-2/TRBV6-3
abundance: -
d_gene: TRBD1
CDR3aa: CASSYPGTGLETQYF
CDR3nt: TGTGCCAGCAGTTACCCCGGGACAGGGTTGGAGACCCAGTACTTC

j_gene: TRBJ2-3
v_gene: TRBV29-1
abundance: once
d_gene: -
CDR3aa: CSVEVGSTDTQYF
CDR3nt: TGCAGCGTTGAAGTCGGGAGCACAGATACGCAGTATTTT

j_gene: TRBJ1-2
v_gene: TRBV7-9
abundance: -
d_gene: TRBD1
CDR3aa: CASSLQGAPNYGYTF
CDR3nt: TGTGCCAGCAGCTTGCAGGGGGCACCGAACTATGGCTACACCTTC

j_gene: TRBJ2-2
v_gene: TRBV30
abundance: few
d_gene: -
CDR3aa: CAWSAYYGELFF
CDR3nt: TGTGCCTGGAGTGCTTACTACGGGGAGCTGTTTTTT

j_gene: TRBJ1-4
v_gene: TRBV4-1
abundance: once
d_gene: TRBD1
CDR3aa: CASSQEGQGNAWEKLFF
CDR3nt: TGCGCCAGCAGCCAAGAGGGACAGGGGAACGCGTGGGAAAAACTGTTTTTT

j_gene: TRBJ1-1
v_gene: TRBV30
abundance: once
d_gene: TRBD1
CDR3aa: CAWNDRGYTEAFF
CDR3nt: TGTGCCTGGAACGACAGGGGTTACACTGAAGCTTTCTTT